The 28 T cell receptor beta chains reported below all come from one sample, sequenced in a study of shared clonotypes between healthy human individuals. Clones were sequenced by immunoSEQ multiplex PCR, and TCRdb holds only the in-frame ones, with some missing. The sample includes 2.3 million or so clones, roughly 93% of them seen just once. Sequencing was performed on naive CD4+ T cells from PBMCs. The subset was: CD45RA+ positively selected. The receptors were gathered from a man aged 18-30 years in good health. Some clones in this sample may be carry-over from other donors' samples.

The V gene is TRBV2, the J gene TRBJ1-5; TRBD1 might be the D (5 bases). This CDR3 spans 12 amino acids. Germline CDR1 reads SNHLY; CDR2 reads FYNNEI. V was cut by 11 bases and J by 5 bases, with 13 bases left in between. The CDR3 DNA follows: TGTGCCCCTACGCCGGGGGATCAGCCCCAGCATTTT. It yields the protein CAPTPGDQPQHF.

The chain recombines TRBV30 with TRBJ2-2; 10 bases match TRBD1. The germline gives CDR1 GTSNPN, CDR2 SVGIG (reference sequence). Trimming removed 0 bases from V and 6 bases from J; junction bases left unmatched: 4. The CDR3 loop spans 15 amino acids. CDR3 DNA sequence: TGTGCCTGGAGTGTAGGGACAGGGGCTGCCGGGGAGCTGTTTTTT. Translation: CAWSVGTGAAGELFF.

This clone was seen only once. The chain uses TRBV7-9 and TRBJ1-1; D possibly corresponds to TRBD1 (6 bases). From germline, CDR1 is SEHNR and CDR2 FQNEAQ (reference sequence). The CDR3 loop spans 15 amino acids. Trimming removed 2 bases from V and 2 bases from J, with 12 bases in between. Written as DNA, the CDR3 is TGTGCCAGCAGCTTATTCGGACAGACAAACACTGAAGCTTTCTTT. Its translation: CASSLFGQTNTEAFF.

The rearrangement joins TRBV27 to TRBJ2-5, with 14 bases that match TRBD2. The CDR3 contains 19 residues. V lost 3 bases to trimming and J lost 5 bases; unmatched junction nucleotides: 14. The germline CDR1 and CDR2 sequences are MNHEY and SMNVEV (reference sequence). CDR3: CASSLIPPRLAGGRETQYF. In nucleotides, the CDR3 is TGTGCCAGCAGTTTGATCCCCCCGAGACTAGCGGGAGGGCGGGAGACCCAGTACTTC.

The chain couples TRBV19 to TRBJ2-1; 8 nucleotides align to TRBD1. J lost 4 bases, V lost 5 bases, and 7 bases had no gene match. The germline CDR1 and CDR2 sequences are LNHDA and SQIVND (reference sequence). This CDR3 is 15 amino acids long. The CDR3 loop reads CASSDSGQGYNEQFF. DNA for the CDR3: TGTGCCAGTAGTGACTCCGGACAGGGTTACAATGAGCAGTTCTTC.

The chain combines TRBV9 with TRBJ2-1, with D unclear. Germline CDR1 reads SGDLS; CDR2 reads YYNGEE. The CDR3 is 15 amino acids. The germline V and J ends were trimmed by 0 bases and 2 bases, with 9 bases remaining between them. CDR3 amino acids: CASSVEVGTYNEQFF. CDR3 coding DNA: TGTGCCAGCAGCGTAGAGGTTGGCACCTACAATGAGCAGTTCTTC.

The chain recombines TRBV28 with TRBJ2-2; 8 bases agree with TRBD1. This CDR3 has 17 amino acids. Germline assignment: CDR1 MDHEN and CDR2 SYDVKM. J gave up 4 bases and V 1 base, and 8 bases lay outside the gene matches. The CDR3 sequence: CASSLSKGQVSTGELFF. The CDR3 bases are TGTGCCAGCAGTTTATCGAAGGGACAGGTGTCCACCGGGGAGCTGTTTTTT. Full variable domain (missing parts from reference TRBV28 and TRBJ2-2): DVKVTQSSRYLVKRTGEKVFLECVQDMDHENMFWYRQDPGLGLRLIYFSYDVKMKEKGDIPEGYSVSREKKERFSLILESASTNQTSMYLCASSLSKGQVSTGELFFGEGSRLTVL.

This CDR3 reads CASSQGGGPTYEQYF. DNA for the CDR3: TGTGCCAGCAGTCAAGGGGGGGGTCCTACCTACGAGCAGTACTTC. The chain carries TRBV28 and TRBJ2-7; D might be TRBD2 (7 bases). Germline V lookup: CDR1 MDHEN, CDR2 SYDVKM. Between the trimmed V and J ends, which lost 5 bases and 2 bases, there was a span of 16 bases. This CDR3 has 15 residues.

Here the CDR3 DNA reads TGTGCCAGTAGTACCCCGTCCGGGACTAGCGGGATTGACGGGGAGCTGTTTTTT. Translated, it gives CASSTPSGTSGIDGELFF. This chain joins TRBV19 and TRBJ2-2, with 13 bases identical to TRBD2. The CDR3 runs to 18 residues. Germline V gene sequence: CDR1 LNHDA, CDR2 SQIVND (reference sequence). With 4 bases clipped from V and 7 bases from J, the junction kept 12 bases outside the gene matches.

The chain combines TRBV11-2 with TRBJ2-5; a weak D match, TRBD1 (7 bases). V was cut by 4 bases and J by 3 bases, with 18 bases left in between. The V gene's germline CDR1 is SGHAT and CDR2 FQNNGV. The CDR3 covers 16 residues. This chain's CDR3 is CASSSIRRGQKETQYF. In DNA, the CDR3 is TGTGCCAGCAGCTCAATCAGGAGGGGGCAAAAAGAGACCCAGTACTTC. The variable domain in full, with the rest retrieved from reference TRBV11-2 and TRBJ2-5, is EAGVAQSPRYKIIEKRQSVAFWCNPISGHATLYWYQQILGQGPKLLIQFQNNGVVDDSQLPKDRFSAERLKGVDSTLKIQPAKLEDSAVYLCASSSIRRGQKETQYFGPGTRLLVL.

The chain's CDR3 is CASSSRREPRGNGYTF. The DNA for the CDR3 is TGTGCCAGCAGCTCCCGGCGGGAGCCCCGGGGGAATGGCTACACCTTC. V gene TRBV9 combines with J gene TRBJ1-2; D may be TRBD1 (5 bases). This CDR3 region has 16 residues. Germline V gene data show CDR1 as SGDLS and CDR2 as YYNGEE. Trimming cost V 4 bases and J 6 bases, with 22 bases left between them.

V is TRBV28 and J is TRBJ1-2, with unresolved D. Per the germline V gene, CDR1 is MDHEN and CDR2 is SYDVKM. The CDR3 has 12 amino acids. Trimming removed 7 bases at V and 4 bases at J, with 10 bases between. Here the CDR3 reads CASTSEGYGYTF. CDR3 DNA: TGTGCCAGCACTTCAGAGGGCTATGGCTACACCTTC.

On this clone itself: This same CDR3 is encoded by further DNA sequences in the sample. The V and J genes are TRBV28 and TRBJ1-2; 9 bases are shared with TRBD1. The length of the CDR3 is 13 residues. Germline V gives CDR1 MDHEN, CDR2 SYDVKM. Trimming took 6 bases from V and 8 from J; bases not matched to a gene: 7. Here the CDR3 DNA reads TGTGCCAGCAGCCCCGGACAGGGGCAGGGCTACACCTTC. Its protein is CASSPGQGQGYTF.

This rearrangement joins TRBV6-6 to TRBJ2-3; no clear D gene. CDR3 size: 11 residues. Germline CDR1 is MNHNY and CDR2 is SVGAGI (reference sequence). V was trimmed by 6 bases and J by 2 bases, leaving 3 bases between them. In nucleotides, the CDR3 is TGTGCCAGCAGCCACACAGATACGCAGTATTTT. Protein: CASSHTDTQYF.

This clone appeared once. This chain uses TRBV4-2 with TRBJ2-3, with TRBD2 matching over 9 bases. The CDR3 runs 18 residues. V trimming: 0 bases; J trimming: 5 bases; junction bases outside the gene matches: 12. Germline lookup yields CDR1 LGHNA and CDR2 YNFKEQ. The CDR3 protein is CASSQEPSREGGGDTQYF. In DNA, the CDR3 is TGTGCCAGCAGCCAAGAGCCCTCGCGGGAGGGCGGAGGAGATACGCAGTATTTT.

On this clone: The same CDR3 arises from other DNA sequences in this sample as well. V and J are TRBV28 and TRBJ1-4, with D possibly being TRBD1 (6 bases). Germline CDR1 reads MDHEN; CDR2 reads SYDVKM. The CDR3 contains 14 residues. Trimming stripped 3 bases from V and 4 bases from J, with 9 bases between. The CDR3 loop reads CASSLQGYNEKLFF. DNA for the CDR3: TGTGCCAGCAGTTTGCAGGGGTATAATGAAAAACTGTTTTTT.

V is TRBV21-1 and J is TRBJ1-1. TRBV21-1 is flagged as a pseudogene. This CDR3 region has 17 residues. The CDR3 DNA is TGTGCCAGCAGCAAAGTGGAAGCAGAACCTATGAACACTGAAGCTTTCTTT. Translating it yields CASSKVEAEPMNTEAFF.

The rearrangement links TRBV29-1 to TRBJ1-5; D not certain. Germline CDR1 and CDR2: SQVTM and ANQGSEA. This CDR3 spans 12 amino acids. Trimming took off 6 bases at V and 1 base at J, with 7 bases between the two ends. The CDR3 loop is CSVQDSNQPQHF. The CDR3 DNA follows: TGCAGCGTCCAAGACAGCAATCAGCCCCAGCATTTT.

The chain carries TRBV7-8 and TRBJ1-2; the D gene is possibly TRBD1 (6 bases). Germline lookup yields CDR1 SGHVS and CDR2 FQNEAQ. The CDR3 has 13 residues. V was cut by 5 bases and J by 4 bases, with 11 bases left in between. CDR3 DNA: TGTGCCAGCAGCCTGGGACACATCTATGGCTACACCTTC. Its protein product is CASSLGHIYGYTF.

The chain joins TRBV28 to TRBJ1-3; D unresolved. V shed 5 bases and J shed 3 bases, with 17 bases lying between them. Germline V lookup: CDR1 MDHEN, CDR2 SYDVKM. The CDR3 consists of 16 residues. CDR3 amino acids: CASSPAPGYDGNTIYF. The CDR3 DNA sequence: TGTGCCAGCAGTCCCGCGCCGGGCTACGATGGAAACACCATATATTTT.

The J gene is TRBJ2-1, the V gene TRBV5-4, with 7 positions matching TRBD2. The CDR3 runs to 17 residues. Germline values: CDR1 SGHNT, CDR2 YYREEE (reference sequence). The V gene end was trimmed by 1 base and the J gene end by 2 bases; junction bases not matched to a gene: 9. This CDR3 reads CASSLRASGTAYNEQFF. Written as DNA, the CDR3 is TGTGCCAGCAGCTTGAGGGCTAGCGGAACTGCCTACAATGAGCAGTTCTTC.

This sequence joins TRBV6-1 and TRBJ2-7, with 7 bases lining up with TRBD1. V shed 6 bases, J shed 2 bases, and the junction held 10 bases outside the gene matches. The CDR3 contains 15 residues. Germline lookup yields CDR1 MNHNS and CDR2 SASEGT. The CDR3 sequence is CASSQGGSRAYEQYF. The CDR3 DNA sequence: TGTGCCAGCAGCCAAGGGGGCAGCCGAGCCTACGAGCAGTACTTC.

J is TRBJ2-3 and V is TRBV6-1; 8 bases match TRBD2. Looked up from germline, CDR1 is MNHNS and CDR2 is SASEGT. V lost 1 base, J lost 0 bases, and 9 bases stayed unmatched. This CDR3 is built from 18 residues. The CDR3 DNA sequence: TGTGCCAGCAGTGAAGGACGGGATTCTAGCGGGAGCACAGATACGCAGTATTTT. Translating gives CASSEGRDSSGSTDTQYF.

This chain links TRBV2 with TRBJ2-5, with 11 bases lining up with TRBD2. The CDR3 extends over 15 amino acids. The V gene's germline CDR1 is SNHLY and CDR2 FYNNEI. V gave up 4 bases and J gave up 4 bases; unmatched junction bases: 5. In DNA, the CDR3 is TGTGCCAGCAGTGGCGGTAGCGGGAGGGCAGAGACCCAGTACTTC. Translated: CASSGGSGRAETQYF.

The chain combines TRBV28 with TRBJ2-1, with D maybe TRBD1 (6 bases). The CDR3 loop spans 16 amino acids. Germline-derived CDR1 and CDR2 are MDHEN and SYDVKM. V was trimmed by 7 bases and J by 3 bases, leaving 19 bases between them. Written as DNA, the CDR3 is TGTGCCAGCATTCAACAGGGATCTACTTTCTACAATGAGCAGTTCTTC. This sequence encodes CASIQQGSTFYNEQFF.

The CDR3: CASSDEGAVGRGSLEQYF. In DNA form, the CDR3 reads TGTGCCAGCAGTGACGAGGGGGCGGTAGGACGGGGCTCTCTCGAGCAGTACTTC. The V and J genes are TRBV6-1 and TRBJ2-7; 7 bases are a match to TRBD1. This CDR3 has 18 amino acids. J gave up 6 bases and V 3 bases, and 20 bases lay outside the gene matches. Per the germline V gene, CDR1 is MNHNS and CDR2 is SASEGT.

This chain connects TRBV7-3 to TRBJ2-1, with D possibly being TRBD2 (6 bases). The CDR3 has 16 residues. The V end was cut by 2 bases, the J end by 0 bases, with 11 bases between. CDR1 is SGHTA and CDR2 is FQGTGA in the germline V gene. CDR3 in DNA: TGTGCCAGCAGCTTAGGGGGGTTTGGCTCCTACAATGAGCAGTTCTTC. Its protein product is CASSLGGFGSYNEQFF. The variable domain in full, with the rest retrieved from reference TRBV7-3 and TRBJ2-1, is GAGVSQTPSNKVTEKGKYVELRCDPISGHTALYWYRQSLGQGPEFLIYFQGTGAADDSGLPNDRFFAVRPEGSVSTLKIQRTERGDSAVYLCASSLGGFGSYNEQFFGPGTRLTVL.

A remark on this clone: The sample contains more than one DNA sequence encoding this CDR3. This chain links TRBV11-2 with TRBJ2-5; 7 bases are a match to TRBD2. This CDR3 comprises 14 residues. V trimming: 5 bases; J trimming: 4 bases; junction bases outside the gene matches: 7. The germline gives CDR1 SGHAT, CDR2 FQNNGV. This CDR3 is CASSPRRGGETQYF. The CDR3 DNA is TGTGCCAGCAGCCCCCGTCGCGGGGGAGAGACCCAGTACTTC.